These T cell receptor beta chains were read from a single sample in a study of OX40 agonist ivuxolimab in advanced cancers. Method: immunoSEQ multiplex PCR; TCRdb's copy keeps in-frame clones and lacks some. The sample lists under 80,000 clones; around 88% were seen once. The input for sequencing was CD4+ or CD8+ T cells sorted from blood, taken in a trial of the OX40 agonist ivuxolimab. The receptors stem from an adult with an advanced solid tumor such as melanoma, head and neck, liver or kidney cancer. The CDR3 runs from the conserved cysteine through the conserved F or W. The D gene is left open where the match is weak.

>TRBJ1-3|TRBD1|TRBV28
CASSSVGTGAGNTIYF
>TRBJ2-7|-|TRBV6-1
CASSDRAREQYF
>TRBJ1-2|-|TRBV7-2
CASSLPGSSANYGYTF
>TRBJ2-1|-|TRBV5-6
CASSRGQYNEQFF
>TRBJ1-2|-|TRBV2
CASRFGGAGGYTF
>TRBJ2-5|-|TRBV5-1
CASSLPRGPGETQYF
>TRBJ1-5|-|TRBV4-3
CASSQGVVNQPQHF
>TRBJ2-3|TRBD2|TRBV19
CASTDRGGRATDTQYF
>TRBJ2-1|-|TRBV28
CASSFQSEQFF
>TRBJ2-3|-|TRBV7-9
CASVVLDTQYF
>TRBJ1-1|TRBD1|TRBV7-3
CASSLTGAEAFF
>TRBJ2-1|-|TRBV28
CASSSPYNEQFF
>TRBJ1-6|-|TRBV6-5
CASSAYSNSPLHF
>TRBJ1-5|-|TRBV5-1
CASSLTSNQPQHF
>TRBJ2-1|TRBD2|TRBV4-1
CASSQDHSGRALEQFF